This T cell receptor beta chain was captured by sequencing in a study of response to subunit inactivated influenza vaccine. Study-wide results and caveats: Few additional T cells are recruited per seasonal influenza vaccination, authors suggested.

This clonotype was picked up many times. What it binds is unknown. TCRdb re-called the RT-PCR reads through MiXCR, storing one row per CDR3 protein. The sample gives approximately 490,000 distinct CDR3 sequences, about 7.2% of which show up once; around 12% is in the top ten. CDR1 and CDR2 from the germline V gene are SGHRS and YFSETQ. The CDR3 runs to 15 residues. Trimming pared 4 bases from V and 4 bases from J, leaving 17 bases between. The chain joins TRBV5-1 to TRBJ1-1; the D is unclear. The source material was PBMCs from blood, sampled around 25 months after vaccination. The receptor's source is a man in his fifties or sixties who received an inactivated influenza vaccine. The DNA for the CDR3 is TGCGCCAGCAGCCCTGCGGGGTTTAGCATCACTGAAGCTTTCTTT. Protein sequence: CASSPAGFSITEAFF.